Below, one T cell receptor (beta chain) is given with its context. Its antigen is not identified. The data derive from a study of T cell responses to AZD1222 COVID-19 vaccine. Study-level points and caveats: At baseline, just five to seven AZD1222 recipients tested seropositive. Breadth and depth of Spike-specific TCRs rose after two AZD1222 doses.

Trimming pared 1 base from V and 7 bases from J, leaving 5 bases between. The CDR3 is 13 amino acids. Germline assignment: CDR1 LGHDT and CDR2 YNNKEL (reference sequence). Clones were sequenced by immunoSEQ multiplex PCR, and TCRdb holds only the in-frame ones, with some missing. The sample contains 90,000 to 95,000 clones, roughly 93% of which appear only once. Sequenced here: peripheral blood, sampled on day 0 of AZD1222 vaccination. This clonotype originated in an adult in good health. V gene TRBV3-1 (or the pseudogene TRBV3-2) combines with J gene TRBJ2-6; D remains unclear. The CDR3 is CASSQGIANVLTF. CDR3 nucleotides: TGTGCCAGCAGCCAAGGGATAGCCAACGTCCTGACTTTC.